This entry describes one T cell receptor beta chain. The antigen is unknown. The CDR3 loop spans 14 amino acids. V lost 6 bases and J 4 bases, leaving 15 bases between the germline ends. Quantitative barcoded 5'-RACE was used to prepare TCR beta libraries. Each CDR3 protein gets one entry after TCRdb re-called the 5' RACE reads with MiXCR. The sample has roughly 700,000 distinct CDR3 sequences; around 17% are singletons. This entry is derived from a study of CD8 T cells in ankylosing spondylitis. Study findings and constraints: Seemingly distinctive of ankylosing spondylitis blood was a TCR beta motif formed by eight highly homologous variants. Disease-linked clones bore a CD8+ phenotype, appearing relatively rarely in peripheral blood. From matched ankylosing spondylitis synovial fluid, disease-linked clones were reportedly recovered at significantly enriched levels.

The chain carries TRBV12-3 or TRBV12-4 and TRBJ1-2, with a possible D match to TRBD1 (6 bases). This TCR derives from a male donor with ankylosing spondylitis. The sequenced material came from blood, either unsorted or a sorted T cell fraction (not recorded which). CDR3 coding DNA: TGTGCCAGCAGCCGTGCTGGGGGGGCCTATGGCTACACCTTC. As protein: CASSRAGGAYGYTF.